The 15 T cell receptor beta chains below come from one sample, sequenced in a study of cytomegalovirus exposure and HLA in healthy donors. Vbeta (60) and Jbeta (13) primers were used in the PCR. TCRdb keeps only in-frame clones here, not all; method: immunoSEQ multiplex PCR. The sample has roughly 100,000 clones, 80% seen once. The sample consisted of PBMCs. Every receptor here comes from a man aged 30 to 39 in good health and CMV-seropositive.

The chain uses TRBV10-3 and TRBJ2-5, with D possibly matching TRBD2 (7 bases). The germline gives CDR1 ENHRY, CDR2 SYGVKD. The CDR3 has 15 residues. V was pared by 3 bases and J by 2 bases, with 13 bases between. In nucleotides, the CDR3 is TGTGCCATCAGTGACTACGGGGGGCGACAAGAGACCCAGTACTTC. As protein: CAISDYGGRQETQYF.

The chain has TRBV5-4 and TRBJ2-5; 13 bases align to TRBD2. The CDR3 sequence is 18 residues long. The trim removed 4 bases at V and 2 bases at J, leaving 11 bases unmatched. Germline-derived CDR1 and CDR2 are SGHNT and YYREEE (reference sequence). The CDR3 DNA reads TGTGCCAGCAGCCCCGGGACTAGCGGGGCCCTCGAACAAGAGACCCAGTACTTC. Its protein is CASSPGTSGALEQETQYF.

J is TRBJ1-2 and V is TRBV25-1; 7 nucleotides line up with TRBD1. There are 17 residues in the CDR3. Trimming cost V 0 bases and J 3 bases; bases outside gene matches: 10. Germline-derived CDR1 and CDR2 are MGHDK and SYGVNS. CDR3 nucleotides: TGTGCCAGCAGTGAATATTGGGGGACAGTTCCCTACTATGGCTACACCTTC. Encoded protein: CASSEYWGTVPYYGYTF.

This chain joins TRBV2 and TRBJ2-7; 8 bases line up with TRBD1. The CDR3 is 14 residues long. CDR1 is SNHLY, CDR2 FYNNEI, per germline. Unmatched junction bases numbered 3, after V lost 4 bases and J lost 1 base. CDR3 protein: CASSADRVSYEQYF. For the CDR3, the DNA is TGTGCCAGCAGTGCGGACAGGGTGTCCTACGAGCAGTACTTC. The full variable domain, rest sourced from reference TRBV2 and TRBJ2-7, is EPEVTQTPSHQVTQMGQEVILRCVPISNHLYFYWYRQILGQKVEFLVSFYNNEISEKSEIFDDQFSVERPDGSNFTLKIRSTKLEDSAMYFCASSADRVSYEQYFGPGTRLTVT.

In its sample, this clone was seen once. The chain recombines TRBV2 with TRBJ1-2, with unresolved D. This CDR3 is built from 13 residues. CDR1 is SNHLY and CDR2 is FYNNEI in the germline V gene. V lost 3 bases, J lost 0 bases, and 5 bases lay in between. The CDR3 region is CASSDIPNYGYTF. The CDR3 DNA follows: TGTGCCAGCAGTGATATCCCTAACTATGGCTACACCTTC.

The chain employs TRBV6-5 and TRBJ1-2; D unclear. Germline V CDR1 and CDR2: MNHEY, SVGAGI. The CDR3 extends over 14 amino acids. Trimming took 5 bases from V and 6 from J, leaving 16 bases between them. The CDR3 region is CASSRLEVWDGYTF. CDR3 nucleotides: TGTGCCAGCAGTCGACTTGAAGTATGGGATGGCTACACCTTC.

V is TRBV5-5 and J is TRBJ2-3; 9 bases are a match to TRBD2. The CDR3 is 16 residues long. V was pared by 4 bases and J by 2 bases, with 8 bases of the junction left unmatched. Germline loops: CDR1 SGHKS, CDR2 YYEKEE (reference sequence). This CDR3 is CASSPSGGPSTDTQYF. As DNA, the CDR3 is TGTGCCAGCAGCCCCAGCGGGGGGCCCTCCACAGATACGCAGTATTTT.

This clone turned up a few times. The V call is TRBV5-1, the J call TRBJ2-6, with D perhaps matching TRBD1 (6 bases). The CDR3 totals 17 residues. Trimming removed 4 bases from V and 0 bases from J, with 14 bases in between. Germline lookup yields CDR1 SGHRS and CDR2 YFSETQ. CDR3 sequence reads: CASSAGQPSSGANVLTF. The CDR3 bases are TGCGCCAGCAGCGCCGGACAGCCGTCCTCTGGGGCCAACGTCCTGACTTTC. Filled out from reference TRBV5-1 and TRBJ2-6, the complete variable domain reads KAGVTQTPRYLIKTRGQQVTLSCSPISGHRSVSWYQQTPGQGLQFLFEYFSETQRNKGNFPGRFSGRQFSNSRSEMNVSTLELGDSALYLCASSAGQPSSGANVLTFGAGSRLTVL.

This chain joins TRBV5-1 and TRBJ1-4; a possible D gene is TRBD1 (6 bases). Germline CDR1 SGHRS, CDR2 YFSETQ. Trimming removed 3 bases from V and 0 bases from J, with 6 bases in between. This CDR3 has 14 residues. CDR3 coding DNA: TGCGCCAGCAGCTGGACAGCAACTAATGAAAAACTGTTTTTT. Its translation is CASSWTATNEKLFF.

CDR3 sequence: CASSDGGGAADTQYF. The CDR3 nucleotides read TGCGCCAGCAGTGATGGCGGGGGGGCCGCAGATACGCAGTATTTT. The chain is built from TRBV10-1 and TRBJ2-3; 9 nucleotides agree with TRBD2. The CDR3 contains 15 residues. V trimming: 3 bases; J trimming: 4 bases; junction bases outside the gene matches: 5. Germline-derived CDR1 and CDR2 are WNHNN and SYGVQD (reference sequence).

The genes are TRBV5-1 and TRBJ2-7; D is uncertain. Trimming shortened V by 4 bases and J by 5 bases, and 13 bases separated the two germline ends. The germline gives CDR1 SGHRS, CDR2 YFSETQ. The length of the CDR3 is 13 residues. The CDR3 region has the DNA TGCGCCAGCAGCCCCGTTTTCGGTAACGAGCAGTACTTC. Its translation is CASSPVFGNEQYF.

This clone was recorded a few times. V and J are TRBV6-1 and TRBJ2-1, with 9 bases aligning to TRBD1. J lost 8 bases, V lost 4 bases, and 9 bases had no gene match. Germline values: CDR1 MNHNS, CDR2 SASEGT. The CDR3 has 15 amino acids. The CDR3 reads CASSAGPGQGYEQFF. In DNA, the CDR3 is TGTGCCAGCAGTGCCGGCCCGGGACAGGGATATGAGCAGTTCTTC.

This chain connects TRBV6-5 to TRBJ2-7, with 9 bases aligning to TRBD1. This CDR3 comprises 16 residues. Germline assignment: CDR1 MNHEY and CDR2 SVGAGI. The ends lost 4 bases at V and 4 bases at J; junction bases unmatched: 11. The CDR3 is CASSLGPGQGIYEQYF. The CDR3 DNA reads TGTGCCAGCAGTTTAGGTCCGGGACAGGGAATATACGAGCAGTACTTC.

V is TRBV18 and J is TRBJ2-1, with 8 nucleotides matching TRBD2. Germline assignment: CDR1 KGHSH and CDR2 LQKENI. V gave up 4 bases and J gave up 5 bases; unmatched junction bases: 7. This CDR3 comprises 15 residues. This chain's CDR3 is CASSQTTSGDNEQFF. For the CDR3, the DNA is TGTGCCAGCTCACAGACCACTAGCGGCGACAATGAGCAGTTCTTC.

V usage is TRBV5-4 and J usage is TRBJ2-7; TRBD2 aligns across 10 bases. CDR3 length equals 15 residues. The V gene end was trimmed by 5 bases and the J gene end by 3 bases; junction bases not matched to a gene: 8. Germline loops: CDR1 SGHNT, CDR2 YYREEE (reference sequence). The CDR3 loop reads CASSSGLAEYYEQYF. In DNA form, the CDR3 reads TGTGCCAGCAGTTCCGGACTAGCGGAATACTACGAGCAGTACTTC.